The rows below give T cell receptor beta chains drawn from one sample of a study of T cells after yellow fever vaccination. TCRdb processed the 5' RACE reads anew with MiXCR; each CDR3 protein has one entry. The data show a few hundred thousand distinct CDR3 sequences, roughly 3.7% seen once. The sample was PBMCs, taken 15 days after the yellow fever booster vaccination. Receptors were obtained from a young man who received the YFV17D yellow fever vaccine. CDR3s include the opening cysteine and the closing phenylalanine or tryptophan. Each record gives: J gene, V gene, clone size, D gene, CDR3 DNA, CDR3 protein. D genes are given only for firm matches. Clone sizes are given selectively: once, few, many, or a class where the clone is expanded.

TRBJ2-3	TRBV12-3/TRBV12-4	many	.	TGTGCCAGCAGTTTTACGGGGGACACAGATACGCAGTATTTT	CASSFTGDTDTQYF
TRBJ1-3	TRBV7-2	many	TRBD1	TGTGCCAGCAGTTCGGACAGGGCGAACACCATATATTTT	CASSSDRANTIYF
TRBJ2-1	TRBV5-1	many	TRBD2	TGCGCCAGCAGCTTGACTAGCGGGCGATACAATGAGCAGTTCTTC	CASSLTSGRYNEQFF
TRBJ2-6	TRBV5-4	many	.	TGTGCCAGCAGCTTGGATCCAGGGACTGGGGCCAACGTCCTGACTTTC	CASSLDPGTGANVLTF
TRBJ1-1	TRBV30	.	.	TGTGCCTGGAGTACTCCGGCAGGGTCGACTGAAGCTTTCTTT	CAWSTPAGSTEAFF
TRBJ2-5	TRBV6-2/TRBV6-3	few	.	TGTGCCAGCGGTAAAGGGGAAGCGGTTCAAGAGACCCAGTACTTC	CASGKGEAVQETQYF
TRBJ2-2	TRBV5-1	.	.	TGCGCCAGCACCCAAAAAGGGGGGGACAGTCGGACCGGGGAGCTGTTTTTT	CASTQKGGDSRTGELFF
TRBJ1-1	TRBV3-1	many	.	TGTGCCAGCAGCCAAACAGCAGTAATGAACACTGAAGCTTTCTTT	CASSQTAVMNTEAFF
TRBJ2-5	TRBV15	many	.	TGTGCCACCAGCAGAGATCGACACAGACAAGAGACCCAGTACTTC	CATSRDRHRQETQYF
TRBJ2-7	TRBV7-9	many	.	TGTGCCGGGGGGGGCCACGAGCAGTACTTC	CAGGGHEQYF
TRBJ2-3	TRBV5-1	many	TRBD2	TGCGCCAGCAGCTGGACGGCTGGCGGGGGGGCGGATACGCAGTATTTT	CASSWTAGGGADTQYF
TRBJ2-1	TRBV7-9	many	.	TGTGCCAGCAGCTTATGGTCCGGGGACAATGAGCAGTTCTTC	CASSLWSGDNEQFF
TRBJ2-3	TRBV5-1	many	TRBD2	TGCGCCAGCAGTTCCGGCGGGGGGGCTGGAGATACGCAGTATTTT	CASSSGGGAGDTQYF
TRBJ1-1	TRBV29-1	.	.	TGCAGCGTTGAGATGGGTGAGGGAGCTTTCTTT	CSVEMGEGAFF
TRBJ1-6	TRBV4-1	many	.	TGCGCCAGCAGCCAAGACCGCTTTAAGGGGATCAGTTCACCCCTCCACTTT	CASSQDRFKGISSPLHF
TRBJ2-7	TRBV5-1	few	.	TGCGCCAGCAGCTTAGTAGGGGAAGGCGAGCAGTACTTC	CASSLVGEGEQYF
TRBJ2-1	TRBV6-1	many	.	TGTGCCAGCAGTCTAACGGGCACGACCGATCTTATCTACAATGAGCAGTTCTTC	CASSLTGTTDLIYNEQFF
TRBJ1-1	TRBV3-1	many	.	TGTGCCAGCAGCCGACAGGTTCCCACTGAAGCTTTCTTT	CASSRQVPTEAFF
TRBJ1-1	TRBV5-1	many	.	TGCGCCAGCAGCTTTTCGAGGGATATGAACACTGAAGCTTTCTTT	CASSFSRDMNTEAFF
TRBJ1-6	TRBV19	many	.	TGTGCCAGTAGCCTACAGGGCCAACTTAATTCACCCCTCCACTTT	CASSLQGQLNSPLHF
TRBJ1-4	TRBV4-1	many	TRBD1	TGCGCCAGCAGCCAAGAACAGGGGGCGTCTTATGAAAAACTGTTTTTT	CASSQEQGASYEKLFF
TRBJ2-1	TRBV4-3	many	TRBD1	TGCGCCAGCAGCCTGGACAGGGGGCCGAATGAGCAGTTCTTC	CASSLDRGPNEQFF
TRBJ2-1	TRBV5-4	many	TRBD2	TGTGCCAGCAGCTTAACTAGCGGGGGGGGTAATGAGCAGTTCTTC	CASSLTSGGGNEQFF
TRBJ1-1	TRBV5-1	many	.	TGCGCCAGCAGCTTGGTTCTCCACACTGAAGCTTTCTTT	CASSLVLHTEAFF
TRBJ1-5	TRBV12-3/TRBV12-4	many	.	TGTGCCAGCAGTTCTGGGCAGCCCCAGCATTTT	CASSSGQPQHF
TRBJ1-1	TRBV7-2	many	.	TGTGCCAGCAGCCCCGTTTCTGCCAACACTGAAGCTTTCTTT	CASSPVSANTEAFF
TRBJ1-4	TRBV9	many	TRBD1	TGTGCCAGCAGCGAAAGACAGGGGATAAGTGAAAAACTGTTTTTT	CASSERQGISEKLFF
TRBJ2-1	TRBV4-3	many	.	TGCGCCAGCAGCCAAGATGGCGGGTCGGATGAGCAGTTCTTC	CASSQDGGSDEQFF
TRBJ2-3	TRBV7-2	many	.	TGTGCCAGCAGCCGCACCCACCGGGATACGCAGTATTTT	CASSRTHRDTQYF
TRBJ1-5	TRBV7-2	many	TRBD1	TGTGCCAGCAGTCAACAGGGGGACAGCAATCAGCCCCAGCATTTT	CASSQQGDSNQPQHF
TRBJ1-1	TRBV29-1	many	.	TGCAGCGTTGAAAACGGGGGCCTCACTGAAGCTTTCTTT	CSVENGGLTEAFF
TRBJ2-3	TRBV12-3/TRBV12-4	many	TRBD2	TGTGCCAGCAGTCATCCTAGCGGGGGTACAGATACGCAGTATTTT	CASSHPSGGTDTQYF
TRBJ1-1	TRBV29-1	few	.	TGCAGCGTTCAGGGGTCCACAAGCGGGAACACTGAAGCTTTCTTT	CSVQGSTSGNTEAFF